This is a list of T cell receptor beta chains from one sample in a study of blood T cell repertoires in COVID-19. The repertoire was sequenced with immunoSEQ multiplex PCR; TCRdb's copy has only in-frame clones and lacks some. This table holds a few hundred thousand clones, approximately 85% found once. Sequences were obtained from PBMCs or T cells enriched from blood (not recorded which). The origin of the receptors is a woman aged 45-65 years who had been exposed to COVID-19. Both conserved end residues are trimmed from each CDR3.

J: TRBJ2-1; V: TRBV7-3; CDR3: ASSLIGGEYNEQF
J: TRBJ2-5; V: TRBV7-2; CDR3: ASSYRSGGGRRETQY
J: TRBJ1-1; V: TRBV19; CDR3: ASSIEDSPGAEAF
J: TRBJ2-3; V: TRBV18; CDR3: ASSPLSGGTDTQY
J: TRBJ2-3; V: TRBV19; CDR3: ASRRRQGADRTDTQY
J: TRBJ2-3; V: TRBV10-3; CDR3: AISDEELDTQY
J: TRBJ2-3; V: TRBV28; CDR3: ASSLTGGPTDTQY
J: TRBJ1-2; V: TRBV18; CDR3: ASSSAPRGYT
J: TRBJ1-1; V: TRBV7-9; CDR3: ASSFSSSDRVETEAF
J: TRBJ2-5; V: TRBV5-1; CDR3: ASSFLAAEETQY
J: TRBJ2-5; V: TRBV27; CDR3: ASSLYFGNPKQETQY
J: TRBJ1-3; V: TRBV5-5; CDR3: ASTVSAGLSGNTIY
J: TRBJ2-7; V: TRBV18; CDR3: ASSPRGRAYEQY
J: TRBJ1-4; V: TRBV4-1; CDR3: ASSQASGRTNEKLF
J: TRBJ1-6; V: TRBV3-1/TRBV3-2; CDR3: ASSLVGTVNSPLH
J: TRBJ2-2; V: TRBV6-6; CDR3: ASRPRQALNGELF
J: TRBJ2-4; V: TRBV25-1; CDR3: ASSGGMSIQY
J: TRBJ2-3; V: TRBV4-2; CDR3: ASTSGGSDTQY
J: TRBJ1-1; V: TRBV29-1; CDR3: SVEASRNLIEAF
J: TRBJ2-7; V: TRBV6-5; CDR3: ASSRTGVGGYEQY
J: TRBJ2-5; V: TRBV7-2; CDR3: ASSLKSQETQY
J: TRBJ1-5; V: TRBV6-1; CDR3: ASSEMGQRSQPQH
J: TRBJ1-1; V: TRBV5-1; CDR3: ASSWRTGIGTEAF
J: TRBJ2-5; V: TRBV6-6; CDR3: ASEGLGPYETQY
J: TRBJ1-1; V: TRBV15; CDR3: ATGIGQGDTEAF
J: TRBJ1-3; V: TRBV19; CDR3: ASEKGYTIY
J: TRBJ1-6; V: TRBV19; CDR3: ASSSRTGGDSPLH
J: TRBJ2-3; V: TRBV5-5; CDR3: ASSLGGLARRADTQY
J: TRBJ2-5; V: TRBV6-6; CDR3: ASHTGGSRTQY
J: TRBJ1-2; V: TRBV2; CDR3: ASSEAEGDRGNYGYT
J: TRBJ1-2; V: TRBV24-1; CDR3: ATSDGQPGSYT
J: TRBJ2-1; V: TRBV6-2/TRBV6-3; CDR3: ASSLKGGAGGLNEQF